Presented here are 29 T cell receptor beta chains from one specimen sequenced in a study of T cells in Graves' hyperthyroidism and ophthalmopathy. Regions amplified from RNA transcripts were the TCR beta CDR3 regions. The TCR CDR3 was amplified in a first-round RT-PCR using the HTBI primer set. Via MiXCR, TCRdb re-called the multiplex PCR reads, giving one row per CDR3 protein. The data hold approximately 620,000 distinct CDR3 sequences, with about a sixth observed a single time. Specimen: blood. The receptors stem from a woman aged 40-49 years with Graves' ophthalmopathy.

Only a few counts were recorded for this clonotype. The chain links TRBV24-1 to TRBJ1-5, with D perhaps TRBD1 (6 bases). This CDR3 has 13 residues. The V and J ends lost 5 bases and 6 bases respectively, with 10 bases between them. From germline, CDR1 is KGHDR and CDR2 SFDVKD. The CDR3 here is CATSVTGAQPQHF. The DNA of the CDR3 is TGTGCCACCAGTGTGACAGGAGCTCAGCCCCAGCATTTT.

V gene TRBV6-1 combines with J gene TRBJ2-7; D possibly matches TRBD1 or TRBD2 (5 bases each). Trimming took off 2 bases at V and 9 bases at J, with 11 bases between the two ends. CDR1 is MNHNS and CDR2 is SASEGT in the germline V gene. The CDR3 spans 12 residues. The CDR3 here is CASSELKRGQYF. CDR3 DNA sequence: TGTGCCAGCAGTGAATTGAAGAGGGGGCAGTACTTC.

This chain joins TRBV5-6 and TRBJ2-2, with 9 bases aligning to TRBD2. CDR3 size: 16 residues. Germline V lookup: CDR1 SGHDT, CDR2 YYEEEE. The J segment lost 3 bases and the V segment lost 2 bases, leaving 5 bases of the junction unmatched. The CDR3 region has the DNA TGTGCCAGCAGCTTTAGCGGGAGAGGGGACACCGGGGAGCTGTTTTTT. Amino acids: CASSFSGRGDTGELFF.

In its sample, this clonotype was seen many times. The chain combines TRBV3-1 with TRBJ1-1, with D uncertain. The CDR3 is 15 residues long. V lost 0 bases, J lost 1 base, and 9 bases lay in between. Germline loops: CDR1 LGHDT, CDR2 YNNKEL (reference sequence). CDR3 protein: CASSQDSGRNTEAFF. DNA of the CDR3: TGTGCCAGCAGCCAAGATTCAGGCAGGAACACTGAAGCTTTCTTT. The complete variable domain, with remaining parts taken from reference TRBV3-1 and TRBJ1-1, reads DTAVSQTPKYLVTQMGNDKSIKCEQNLGHDTMYWYKQDSKKFLKIMFSYNNKELIINETVPNRFSPKSPDKAHLNLHINSLELGDSAVYFCASSQDSGRNTEAFFGQGTRLTVV.

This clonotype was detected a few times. The CDR3 coding sequence is TGTGCCAGCAGTTTCTATCGGGGTGCCGGGGAGCTGTTTTTT. This sequence encodes CASSFYRGAGELFF. This chain connects TRBV28 to TRBJ2-2; maybe TRBD2 (5 bases). The V end lost 3 bases, the J end lost 6 bases, and 11 bases lay between the germline ends. The germline V gene encodes CDR1 MDHEN and CDR2 SYDVKM. This CDR3 spans 14 amino acids. Combining the CDR3 with reference TRBV28 and TRBJ2-2 gives the whole variable domain DVKVTQSSRYLVKRTGEKVFLECVQDMDHENMFWYRQDPGLGLRLIYFSYDVKMKEKGDIPEGYSVSREKKERFSLILESASTNQTSMYLCASSFYRGAGELFFGEGSRLTVL.

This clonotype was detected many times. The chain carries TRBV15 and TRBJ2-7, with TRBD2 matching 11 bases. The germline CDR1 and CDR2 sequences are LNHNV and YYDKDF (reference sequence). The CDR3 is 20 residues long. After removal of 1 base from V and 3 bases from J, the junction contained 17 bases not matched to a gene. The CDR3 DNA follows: TGTGCCACCAGCAGAGGTGTTAGCGGGAGGGCCAGGAAGGCCCTCTACGAGCAGTACTTC. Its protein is CATSRGVSGRARKALYEQYF.

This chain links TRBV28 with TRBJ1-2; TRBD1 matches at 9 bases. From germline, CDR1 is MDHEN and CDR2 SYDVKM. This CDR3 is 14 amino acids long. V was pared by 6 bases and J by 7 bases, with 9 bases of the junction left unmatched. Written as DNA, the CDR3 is TGTGCCAGCAGGCCACAGGGGGCGCGGGGTGGCTACACCTTC. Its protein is CASRPQGARGGYTF.

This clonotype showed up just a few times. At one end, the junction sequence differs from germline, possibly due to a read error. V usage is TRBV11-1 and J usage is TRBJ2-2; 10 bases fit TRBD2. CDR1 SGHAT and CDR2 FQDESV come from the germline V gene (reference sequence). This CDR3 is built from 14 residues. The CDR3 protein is CASRLAGGTGELFF. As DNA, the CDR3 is TGTGCCAGCAGATTAGCGGGAGGTACCGGGGAGCTGTTTTTT. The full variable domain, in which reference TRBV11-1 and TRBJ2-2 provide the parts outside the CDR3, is EAEVAQSPRYKITEKSQAVAFWCDPISGHATLYWYRQILGQGPELLVQFQDESVVDDSQLPKDRFSAERLKGVDSTLKIQPAELGDSAMYLCASRLAGGTGELFFGEGSRLTVL.

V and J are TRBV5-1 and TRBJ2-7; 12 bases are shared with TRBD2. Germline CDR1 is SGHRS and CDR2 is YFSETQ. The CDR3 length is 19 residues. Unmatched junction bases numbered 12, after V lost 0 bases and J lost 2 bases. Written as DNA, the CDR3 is TGCGCCAGCAGCTTGGCCCCTAGCGGGAGGGCCTCCGCGCCCTACGAGCAGTACTTC. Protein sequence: CASSLAPSGRASAPYEQYF.

The CDR3 nucleotides read TGTGCCAGCAGCGACGACGGACATAGCAATCAGCCCCAGCATTTT. As protein: CASSDDGHSNQPQHF. The chain couples TRBV11-2 to TRBJ1-5, with D possibly matching TRBD1 (5 bases). V was cut by 5 bases and J by 0 bases, with 11 bases left in between. This CDR3 comprises 15 residues. Germline-derived CDR1 and CDR2 are SGHAT and FQNNGV.

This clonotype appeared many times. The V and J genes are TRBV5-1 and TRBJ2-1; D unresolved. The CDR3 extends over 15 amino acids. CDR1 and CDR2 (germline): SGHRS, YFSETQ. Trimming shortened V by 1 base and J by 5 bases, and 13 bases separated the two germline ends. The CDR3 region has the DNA TGCGCCAGCAGCTTGTTCATCCCTAGGAACAATGAGCAGTTCTTC. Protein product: CASSLFIPRNNEQFF.

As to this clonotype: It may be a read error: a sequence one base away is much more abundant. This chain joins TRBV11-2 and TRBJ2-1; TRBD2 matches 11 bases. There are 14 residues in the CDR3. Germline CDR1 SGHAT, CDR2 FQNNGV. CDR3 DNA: TGTGCCAGCGGCTTAGGAAGACTAGCGGGGTATCAGTTCTTC. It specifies CASGLGRLAGYQFF.

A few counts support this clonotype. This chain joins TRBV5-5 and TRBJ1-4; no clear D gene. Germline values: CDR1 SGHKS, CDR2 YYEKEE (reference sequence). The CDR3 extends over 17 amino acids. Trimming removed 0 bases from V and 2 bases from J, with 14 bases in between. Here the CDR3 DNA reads TGTGCCAGCAGCTTGGTGCTAGGAGTTAGGACTAATGAAAAACTGTTTTTT. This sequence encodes CASSLVLGVRTNEKLFF.

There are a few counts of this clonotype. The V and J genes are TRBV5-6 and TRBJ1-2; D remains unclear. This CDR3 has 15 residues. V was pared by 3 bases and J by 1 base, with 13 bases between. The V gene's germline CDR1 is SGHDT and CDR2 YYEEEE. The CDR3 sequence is CASSYLRTGNYGYTF. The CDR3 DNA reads TGTGCCAGCAGCTACCTAAGGACGGGTAACTATGGCTACACCTTC.

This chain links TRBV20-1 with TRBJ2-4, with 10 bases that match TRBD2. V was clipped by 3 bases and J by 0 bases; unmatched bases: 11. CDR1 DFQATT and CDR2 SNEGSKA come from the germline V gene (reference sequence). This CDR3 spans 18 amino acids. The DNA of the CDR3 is TGCAGTGCTAGCGGGCTAGCGGGAGCAAGGGGAGCCAAAAACATTCAGTACTTC. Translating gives CSASGLAGARGAKNIQYF.

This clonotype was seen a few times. The CDR3 protein is CASSLWDLSTDTQYF. The CDR3 region has the DNA TGTGCCAGCAGCCTCTGGGATCTTAGCACAGATACGCAGTATTTT. The rearrangement uses TRBV9 and TRBJ2-3; D unresolved. From germline, CDR1 is SGDLS and CDR2 YYNGEE. V lost 4 bases and J lost 0, with 12 bases in between. CDR3 size: 15 residues.

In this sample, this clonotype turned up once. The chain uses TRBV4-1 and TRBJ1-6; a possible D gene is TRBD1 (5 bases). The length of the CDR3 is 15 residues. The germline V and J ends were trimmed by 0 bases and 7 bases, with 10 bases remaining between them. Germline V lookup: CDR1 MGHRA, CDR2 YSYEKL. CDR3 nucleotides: TGCGCCAGCAGCCAAGATAACCAGGGAAATTCACCCCTCCACTTT. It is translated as CASSQDNQGNSPLHF.

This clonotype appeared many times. The CDR3 reads CASSPVWRTGVRETQYF. CDR3 DNA sequence: TGTGCCAGCAGCCCCGTGTGGAGGACAGGGGTTCGGGAGACCCAGTACTTC. The chain employs TRBV5-5 and TRBJ2-5; 9 bases are a match to TRBD1. V trimming: 4 bases; J trimming: 5 bases; junction bases outside the gene matches: 15. This CDR3 has 17 amino acids. CDR1 and CDR2 from the germline V gene are SGHKS and YYEKEE (reference sequence).

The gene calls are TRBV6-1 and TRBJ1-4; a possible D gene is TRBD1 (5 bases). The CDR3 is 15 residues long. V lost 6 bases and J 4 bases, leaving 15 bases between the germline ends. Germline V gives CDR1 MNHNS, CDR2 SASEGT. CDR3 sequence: CASSRGADYNEKLFF. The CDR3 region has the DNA TGTGCCAGCAGCCGCGGGGCAGACTATAATGAAAAACTGTTTTTT.

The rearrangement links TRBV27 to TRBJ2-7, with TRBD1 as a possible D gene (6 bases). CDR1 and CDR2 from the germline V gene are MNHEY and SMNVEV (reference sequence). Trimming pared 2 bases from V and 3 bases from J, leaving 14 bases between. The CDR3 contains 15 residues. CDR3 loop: CASSLKPTGHYEQYF. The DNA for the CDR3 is TGTGCCAGCAGTTTAAAGCCGACAGGACACTACGAGCAGTACTTC.

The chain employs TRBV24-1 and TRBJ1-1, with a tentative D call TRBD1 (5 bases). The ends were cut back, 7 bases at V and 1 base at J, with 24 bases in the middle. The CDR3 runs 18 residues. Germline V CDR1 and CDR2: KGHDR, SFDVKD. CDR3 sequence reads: CATSYPGRDEPANTEAFF. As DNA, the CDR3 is TGTGCCACCAGCTACCCCGGGAGGGACGAGCCGGCGAACACTGAAGCTTTCTTT.

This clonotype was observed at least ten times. The CDR3 DNA is TGTGCCAGCAGCCTCGCCGGGCCCCTCAGGGCTTTCTTT. Its translation is CASSLAGPLRAFF. The chain uses TRBV3-1 and TRBJ1-1, with D unclear. The CDR3 sequence is 13 residues long. Trimming removed 4 bases at V and 11 bases at J, with 17 bases between. The germline CDR1 and CDR2 sequences are LGHDT and YNNKEL (reference sequence).

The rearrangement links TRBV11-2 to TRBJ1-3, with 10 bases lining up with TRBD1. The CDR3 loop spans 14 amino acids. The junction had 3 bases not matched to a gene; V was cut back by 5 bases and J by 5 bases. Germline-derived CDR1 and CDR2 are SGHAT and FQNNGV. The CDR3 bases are TGTGCCAGCAGCATGACAGGGGGCAGAAACACCATATATTTT. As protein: CASSMTGGRNTIYF.

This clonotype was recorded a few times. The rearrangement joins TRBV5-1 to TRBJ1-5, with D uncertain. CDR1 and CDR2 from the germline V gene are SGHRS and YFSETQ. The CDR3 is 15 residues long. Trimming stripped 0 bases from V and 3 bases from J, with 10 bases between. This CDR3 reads CASSLGSADNQPQHF. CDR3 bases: TGCGCCAGCAGCTTGGGGTCGGCCGACAATCAGCCCCAGCATTTT.

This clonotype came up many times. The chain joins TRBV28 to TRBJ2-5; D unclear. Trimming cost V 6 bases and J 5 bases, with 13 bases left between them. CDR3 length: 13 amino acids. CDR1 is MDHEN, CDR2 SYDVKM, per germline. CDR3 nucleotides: TGTGCCAGCAGATCTGGGTCGTTGGAGACCCAGTACTTC. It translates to CASRSGSLETQYF.

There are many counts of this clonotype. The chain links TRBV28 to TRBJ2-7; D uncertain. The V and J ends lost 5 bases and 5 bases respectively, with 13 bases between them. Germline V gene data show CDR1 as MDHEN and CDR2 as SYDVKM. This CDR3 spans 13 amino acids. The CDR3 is CASSKSRWDEQYF. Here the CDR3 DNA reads TGTGCCAGCAGTAAATCTAGGTGGGACGAGCAGTACTTC. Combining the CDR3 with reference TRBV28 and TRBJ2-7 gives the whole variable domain DVKVTQSSRYLVKRTGEKVFLECVQDMDHENMFWYRQDPGLGLRLIYFSYDVKMKEKGDIPEGYSVSREKKERFSLILESASTNQTSMYLCASSKSRWDEQYFGPGTRLTVT.

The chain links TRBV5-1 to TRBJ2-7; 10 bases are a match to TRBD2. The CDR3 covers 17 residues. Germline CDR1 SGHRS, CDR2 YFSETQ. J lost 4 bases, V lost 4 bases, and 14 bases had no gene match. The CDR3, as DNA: TGCGCCAGCAGCCCAATCCCGGGACTAGCGATTTGGTACGAGCAGTACTTC. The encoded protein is CASSPIPGLAIWYEQYF.

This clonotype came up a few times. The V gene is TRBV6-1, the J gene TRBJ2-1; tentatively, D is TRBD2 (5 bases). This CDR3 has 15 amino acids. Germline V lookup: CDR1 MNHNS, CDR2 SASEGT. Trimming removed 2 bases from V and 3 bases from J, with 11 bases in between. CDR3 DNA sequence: TGTGCCAGCAGTGAATCTAGCCGGGTCTACAATGAGCAGTTCTTC. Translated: CASSESSRVYNEQFF.

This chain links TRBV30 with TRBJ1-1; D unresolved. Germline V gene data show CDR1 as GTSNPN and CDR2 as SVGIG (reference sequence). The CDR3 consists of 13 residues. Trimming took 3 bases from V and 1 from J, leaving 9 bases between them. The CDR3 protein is CAWRDRKNTEAFF. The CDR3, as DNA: TGTGCCTGGAGGGACCGAAAGAACACTGAAGCTTTCTTT.